Sequencing of this T cell receptor (beta chain) was carried out in a study of neurological immune-mediated disorders. A single run covered 15-18 subjects with over 160 million TCR-beta sequences. TCRdb processed the 5' RACE reads anew with MiXCR; each CDR3 protein has one entry. The data contain about 74,000 distinct CDR3 sequences, approximately 5.2% of them singletons. This clonotype showed up many times. The V gene's germline CDR1 is SGHTA and CDR2 FQGNSA. V lost 2 bases and J lost 0, with 22 bases in between. This CDR3 has 19 amino acids. The sequence derives from a man younger than 35 with multiple sclerosis. The sample comprised PBMCs. This chain connects TRBV7-2 to TRBJ1-2; D not resolved. The CDR3: CASSLFMRGRGSSNYGYTF. The CDR3 DNA is TGTGCCAGCAGCTTATTTATGCGGGGAAGAGGAAGCTCTAACTATGGCTACACCTTC.